A single sample gave rise to the 27 T cell receptor beta chains below, sequenced in a study of Ad26.COV2.S vaccination and SARS-CoV-2 variants. Noted treatment: some 19 received Ad26.COV2.S at low or high dose, single or two shots; 5 received placebo; per-sample allocation not given. Collection of samples fell on day 63 after the first vaccine or placebo injection. The method was immunoSEQ multiplex PCR; TCRdb's version includes in-frame clones alone and lacks a portion of them. Found here are about 400,000 clones, 75% to 90% of them singletons; the top ten hold 3.5%. This material consisted of peripheral blood, taken in a trial of Ad26.COV2.S vaccine versus placebo. The receptors here all came from a person between 18 and 60 years old who received the Ad26.COV2.S COVID-19 vaccine or a placebo.

The chain links TRBV19 to TRBJ1-6; no definite D call. The CDR3 covers 14 residues. CDR1 LNHDA and CDR2 SQIVND come from the germline V gene (reference sequence). The germline V and J ends were trimmed by 5 bases and 9 bases, with 14 bases remaining between them. CDR3 DNA: TGTGCCAGTAGTGACCGGGTGGGAGGTTCACCCCTCCACTTT. It codes for CASSDRVGGSPLHF.

V gene TRBV25-1 combines with J gene TRBJ2-1; 7 bases match TRBD1. V lost 4 bases, J lost 6 bases, and 6 bases stayed unmatched. The CDR3 extends over 14 amino acids. Germline CDR1 MGHDK, CDR2 SYGVNS. CDR3 bases: TGTGCCAGCAGTGGGCAGGGGGTGAGCAATGAGCAGTTCTTC. Translated: CASSGQGVSNEQFF.

This chain links TRBV5-1 with TRBJ2-2; the match to TRBD2 covers 8 bases. In germline, CDR1 is SGHRS, CDR2 YFSETQ. The ends lost 2 bases at V and 4 bases at J; junction bases unmatched: 1. This CDR3 comprises 14 residues. The chain's CDR3 is CASSFSGVTGELFF. The DNA of the CDR3 is TGCGCCAGCAGCTTTAGCGGGGTCACCGGGGAGCTGTTTTTT.

The chain employs TRBV6-5 and TRBJ1-4; a weak D match, TRBD1 (5 bases). CDR3 size: 13 residues. In germline, CDR1 is MNHEY, CDR2 SVGAGI. V was clipped by 10 bases and J by 6 bases, with 15 bases between them. CDR3 nucleotide sequence: TGTGCCACTCACCGGGGCGACGATGAAAAACTGTTTTTT. This codes for CATHRGDDEKLFF.

The chain joins TRBV4-1 to TRBJ2-6; possibly TRBD1 for D (5 bases). Per germline, CDR1 MGHRA and CDR2 YSYEKL. This CDR3 is 17 amino acids long. The ends were cut back, 2 bases at V and 0 bases at J, with 11 bases in the middle. The CDR3 sequence is CASSQRGEPSGANVLTF. CDR3 nucleotides: TGCGCCAGCAGCCAAAGGGGTGAACCCTCTGGGGCCAACGTCCTGACTTTC.

The chain joins TRBV11-2 to TRBJ1-6, with D possibly being TRBD1 (6 bases). This CDR3 has 15 residues. Trimming took 0 bases from V and 7 from J, leaving 10 bases between them. From germline, CDR1 is SGHAT and CDR2 FQNNGV. CDR3 residues: CASSLEDRSNSPLHF. CDR3 bases: TGTGCCAGCAGCTTAGAAGACAGGTCAAATTCACCCCTCCACTTT.

The chain joins TRBV28 to TRBJ2-7; TRBD2 is a possible D gene (5 bases). CDR3 size: 14 residues. The V end lost 8 bases, the J end lost 12 bases, and 26 bases lay between the germline ends. In germline, CDR1 is MDHEN, CDR2 SYDVKM. The DNA of the CDR3 is TGTGCCAGCGAAAGGAGAGGGAGCTCCTTACGAGCGTACTTC. Encoded protein: CASERRGSSLRAYF.

V is TRBV19 and J is TRBJ1-1; D remains ambiguous. The CDR3 totals 13 residues. Germline V lookup: CDR1 LNHDA, CDR2 SQIVND (reference sequence). V dropped 3 bases and J dropped 1 base, with 6 bases sitting between them. Here the CDR3 DNA reads TGTGCCAGTAGTATGACACAGAACACTGAAGCTTTCTTT. This codes for CASSMTQNTEAFF.

V gene TRBV4-1 combines with J gene TRBJ1-2; no clear D. Deletions cut 1 base from V and 2 bases from J, with 8 bases between. Germline CDR1 reads MGHRA; CDR2 reads YSYEKL. The CDR3 runs 14 residues. CDR3 DNA: TGCGCCAGCAGCCAAGGGAGCGGAAACTATGGCTACACCTTC. Amino acid sequence: CASSQGSGNYGYTF.

The genes are TRBV13 and TRBJ2-2; D remains ambiguous. The CDR3 runs to 14 residues. From germline, CDR1 is PRHDT and CDR2 FYEKMQ (reference sequence). Trimming stripped 3 bases from V and 5 bases from J, with 10 bases between. The CDR3 loop is CASSFPFRTGELFF. The CDR3 DNA is TGTGCCAGCAGCTTCCCATTTAGGACCGGGGAGCTGTTTTTT.

The chain recombines TRBV5-5 with TRBJ1-2, with 7 bases fitting TRBD1. V lost 4 bases and J lost 6; bases outside the gene matches: 3. Germline V lookup: CDR1 SGHKS, CDR2 YYEKEE (reference sequence). This CDR3 region has 12 residues. CDR3 protein: CASSADRDGYTF. As DNA, the CDR3 is TGTGCCAGCAGCGCCGACAGGGATGGCTACACCTTC.

The V call is TRBV5-1, the J call TRBJ2-2; D remains unclear. The germline V gene encodes CDR1 SGHRS and CDR2 YFSETQ. V was clipped by 3 bases and J by 5 bases, with 5 bases between them. CDR3 size: 12 residues. The CDR3: CASSSQTGELFF. The CDR3 DNA follows: TGCGCCAGCAGCTCTCAAACCGGGGAGCTGTTTTTT.

CDR3 bases: TGTGCCAGCAGCCCCTTCTCTAGCGGGGGTTCCCAAGAGACCCAGTACTTC. This sequence encodes CASSPFSSGGSQETQYF. The chain carries TRBV5-4 and TRBJ2-5, with 10 bases identical to TRBD2. Trimming took 4 bases from V and 1 from J; bases not matched to a gene: 10. Germline CDR1 reads SGHNT; CDR2 reads YYREEE (reference sequence). The CDR3 has 17 residues. The complete variable domain, with remaining parts taken from reference TRBV5-4 and TRBJ2-5, reads ETGVTQSPTHLIKTRGQQVTLRCSSQSGHNTVSWYQQALGQGPQFIFQYYREEENGRGNFPPRFSGLQFPNYSSELNVNALELDDSALYLCASSPFSSGGSQETQYFGPGTRLLVL.

The chain links TRBV6-6 to TRBJ2-3; D is unresolved. The CDR3 is 13 amino acids. Germline V gene sequence: CDR1 MNHNY, CDR2 SVGAGI (reference sequence). V lost 0 bases to trimming and J lost 6 bases, with 7 bases between them. The CDR3 loop is CASSYSKWDTQYF. The CDR3, as DNA: TGTGCCAGCAGTTACTCGAAGTGGGATACGCAGTATTTT.

In nucleotides, the CDR3 is TGTGCCAGCAGTGAGATCAGGGCGATCGGGGAGCTGTTTTTT. Encoded protein: CASSEIRAIGELFF. This chain joins TRBV6-1 and TRBJ2-2; a possible D gene is TRBD1 (5 bases). The CDR3 is 14 residues long. V lost 3 bases to trimming and J lost 7 bases, with 12 bases between them. The germline V gene has CDR1 MNHNS and CDR2 SASEGT.

V usage is TRBV5-1 and J usage is TRBJ2-5; TRBD2 agrees at 7 bases. Trimming cost V 3 bases and J 5 bases; bases outside gene matches: 10. This CDR3 is 15 amino acids long. Per the germline V gene, CDR1 is SGHRS and CDR2 is YFSETQ. CDR3 residues: CASSSSAGRGETQYF. The CDR3 region has the DNA TGCGCCAGCAGCTCCTCGGCAGGGCGGGGGGAGACCCAGTACTTC.

This chain links TRBV28 with TRBJ2-3; D might be TRBD2 (5 bases). Germline lookup yields CDR1 MDHEN and CDR2 SYDVKM. The V end lost 4 bases, the J end lost 1 base, and 9 bases lay between the germline ends. The CDR3 contains 14 residues. The CDR3 region has the DNA TGTGCCAGCAGTTATCTTAGCGGCACAGATACGCAGTATTTT. Protein: CASSYLSGTDTQYF.

This clone has only one observation. The rearrangement uses TRBV19 and TRBJ2-1, with 8 bases aligning to TRBD2. The junction had 11 bases not matched to a gene; V was cut back by 5 bases and J by 8 bases. CDR1 is LNHDA and CDR2 is SQIVND in the germline V gene (reference sequence). This CDR3 has 15 amino acids. In DNA, the CDR3 is TGTGCCAGTAGTTCCGTAGGGCGGGGGGCCTATGAGCAGTTCTTC. Amino acids: CASSSVGRGAYEQFF.

The gene calls are TRBV11-2 and TRBJ1-6; D remains unclear. V lost 5 bases and J 6 bases, leaving 14 bases between the germline ends. Germline CDR1 SGHAT, CDR2 FQNNGV. This CDR3 has 15 residues. CDR3 region: CASSPSRAINSPLHF. The CDR3 coding sequence is TGTGCCAGCAGCCCCTCTAGGGCAATTAATTCACCCCTCCACTTT.

This clone appeared once. The chain joins TRBV7-6 to TRBJ2-7, with D possibly being TRBD1 (6 bases). The CDR3 spans 17 residues. In germline, CDR1 is SGHVS, CDR2 FNYEAQ. The ends were cut back, 3 bases at V and 0 bases at J, with 18 bases in the middle. In nucleotides, the CDR3 is TGTGCCAGCAGCTTCTTACTCAGGGGTCCGATCTCCTACGAGCAGTACTTC. It yields the protein CASSFLLRGPISYEQYF. Full variable domain (missing parts from reference TRBV7-6 and TRBJ2-7): GAGVSQSPRYKVTKRGQDVALRCDPISGHVSLYWYRQALGQGPEFLTYFNYEAQQDKSGLPNDRFSAERPEGSISTLTIQRTEQRDSAMYRCASSFLLRGPISYEQYFGPGTRLTVT.

The chain combines TRBV9 with TRBJ1-1; no definite D call. The V end was cut by 0 bases, the J end by 1 base, with 7 bases between. This CDR3 spans 14 amino acids. CDR1 and CDR2 from the germline V gene are SGDLS and YYNGEE. CDR3 residues: CASSVGQTNTEAFF. CDR3 bases: TGTGCCAGCAGCGTAGGGCAGACGAACACTGAAGCTTTCTTT.

V gene TRBV6-5 combines with J gene TRBJ1-4, with D perhaps matching TRBD1 (6 bases). From germline, CDR1 is MNHEY and CDR2 SVGAGI. This CDR3 spans 14 amino acids. The V end was cut by 5 bases, the J end by 7 bases, with 14 bases between. The CDR3 here is CASSPGGRGEKLFF. CDR3 DNA sequence: TGTGCCAGCAGTCCGGGGGGCAGAGGTGAAAAACTGTTTTTT.

This chain connects TRBV6-5 to TRBJ2-2, with D perhaps matching TRBD2 (5 bases). Germline loops: CDR1 MNHEY, CDR2 SVGAGI. V lost 3 bases to trimming and J lost 2 bases, with 7 bases between them. This CDR3 spans 14 amino acids. CDR3 in amino acids: CASSYRTNTGELFF. Written as DNA, the CDR3 is TGTGCCAGCAGTTATCGGACTAACACCGGGGAGCTGTTTTTT.

This clone was seen only a few times. This rearrangement joins TRBV7-2 to TRBJ2-3; D call uncertain. Trimming left V 1 base short and J 7 bases short, with 15 bases between. Germline-derived CDR1 and CDR2 are SGHTA and FQGNSA. CDR3 length: 15 amino acids. CDR3 coding DNA: TGTGCCAGCAGCTTAGATTTCGGTAGCATGAATACGCAGTATTTT. Translating gives CASSLDFGSMNTQYF.

V and J are TRBV9 and TRBJ1-6; a possible D gene is TRBD1 (5 bases). Trimming took off 0 bases at V and 8 bases at J, with 9 bases between the two ends. Per germline, CDR1 SGDLS and CDR2 YYNGEE. The CDR3 has 14 residues. The CDR3: CASSVAGGDSPLHF. CDR3 DNA: TGTGCCAGCAGCGTAGCGGGGGGGGATTCACCCCTCCACTTT.

The chain joins TRBV27 to TRBJ2-1; D is perhaps TRBD2 (9 bases). CDR3 length: 16 amino acids. Deletions cut 3 bases from V and 13 bases from J, with 25 bases between. Germline V gene data show CDR1 as MNHEY and CDR2 as SMNVEV (reference sequence). The CDR3 region is CASSLRTGYGGGGQFF. CDR3 sequence (DNA): TGTGCCAGCAGTTTGCGGACAGGGTACGGCGGGGGGGGACAGTTCTTC.

V gene TRBV3-1 (or the pseudogene TRBV3-2) combines with J gene TRBJ2-7, with D maybe TRBD1 (5 bases). CDR3 length: 14 residues. V lost 1 base, J lost 1 base, and 8 bases lay in between. Germline assignment: CDR1 LGHDT and CDR2 YNNKEL (reference sequence). CDR3 sequence (DNA): TGTGCCAGCAGCCAAGCCAGGGCTTCCTACGAGCAGTACTTC. Protein sequence: CASSQARASYEQYF.